This TCR beta chain stems from a study of blood T cell repertoires in COVID-19. Across the whole study: Some COVID-19 samples were acute and others convalescent; all came from the United States, Italy and Spain.

Produced via immunoSEQ multiplex PCR; TCRdb's table is partial and in-frame only. The table lists nearly 400,000 clones, just under 90% of them singletons, with less than 2% in the top ten. The CDR3 covers 14 residues. CDR1 is LGHDT and CDR2 is YNNKEL in the germline V gene (reference sequence). As to this clone: The junction departs from germline at one end; a sequencing error may be responsible.

V is TRBV3-1 (or the pseudogene TRBV3-2) and J is TRBJ2-2, with 7 positions matching TRBD1. This TCR came from a woman in her thirties who had recovered from COVID-19. Sequenced input: PBMCs or T cells enriched from blood (not recorded which). CDR3 bases: TGTGCCAGCAGCGAAGACAGGGAAACCGGGGAGCTGTTTTTT. It is translated as CASSEDRETGELFF.